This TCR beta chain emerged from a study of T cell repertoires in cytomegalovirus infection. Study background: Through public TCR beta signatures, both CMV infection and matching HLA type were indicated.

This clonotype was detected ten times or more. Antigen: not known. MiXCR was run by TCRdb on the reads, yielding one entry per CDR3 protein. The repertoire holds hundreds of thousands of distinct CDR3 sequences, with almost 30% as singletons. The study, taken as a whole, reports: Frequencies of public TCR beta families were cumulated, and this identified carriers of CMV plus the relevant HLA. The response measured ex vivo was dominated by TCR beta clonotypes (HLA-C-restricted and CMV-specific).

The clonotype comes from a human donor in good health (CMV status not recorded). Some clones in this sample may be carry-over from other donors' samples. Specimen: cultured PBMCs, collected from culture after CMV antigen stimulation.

This CDR3 reads CASSYPGGRTEAFF. CDR3 coding DNA: TGTGCCAGCAGTTACCCGGGGGGACGAACTGAAGCTTTCTTT. The chain uses TRBV6-6 and TRBJ1-1, with D perhaps TRBD1 (5 bases). With 2 bases removed from V and 5 bases from J, the gap between germline ends came to 12 bases. Germline V lookup: CDR1 MNHNY, CDR2 SVGAGI (reference sequence). The CDR3 runs 14 residues.